Presented here are 5 T cell receptor beta chains from one specimen sequenced in a study of control samples from healthy donors and cancer patients. The protocol was immunoSEQ multiplex PCR, while the TCRdb copy is restricted to in-frame clones and leaves out a portion. The profile covers more than 90,000 clones, with 80% to 90% appearing a single time and 7.8% taken by the ten largest. Sequencing was done on a sample of blood. These receptors were taken from a man aged 25 to 45 in good health.

This chain links TRBV7-2 with TRBJ2-3; 9 nucleotides match TRBD2. The CDR3 is made up of 15 amino acids. V shed 4 bases and J 1 base; nucleotides not matched to a gene: 3. Per germline, CDR1 SGHTA and CDR2 FQGNSA. In DNA, the CDR3 is TGTGCCAGCAGCTACGGACTAGCGCGCACAGATACGCAGTATTTT. Its translation: CASSYGLARTDTQYF.

The V and J genes are TRBV4-2 and TRBJ1-1, with D possibly TRBD1 on 5 matching bases. This CDR3 is built from 15 residues. Germline V gene data show CDR1 as LGHNA and CDR2 as YNFKEQ. The ends were cut back, 1 base at V and 5 bases at J, with 14 bases in the middle. For the CDR3, the DNA is TGTGCCAGCAGCCAAGCCAAAGGGGCAGGGACTGAAGCTTTCTTT. Its protein product is CASSQAKGAGTEAFF.

The CDR3 spells CASSLTSTQETQYF. The CDR3 DNA follows: TGTGCCAGCAGCTTGACTAGCACCCAAGAGACCCAGTACTTC. The chain links TRBV5-5 to TRBJ2-5, with D maybe TRBD2 (6 bases). CDR1 and CDR2 (germline): SGHKS, YYEKEE (reference sequence). The V gene lost 1 base and the J gene lost 1 base, with 8 bases spanning the gap. This CDR3 has 14 residues.

This chain joins TRBV6-4 and TRBJ1-5, with D possibly matching TRBD1 (6 bases). This CDR3 is 13 amino acids long. Germline V CDR1 and CDR2: MRHNA, SNTAGT. Trimming shortened V by 6 bases and J by 2 bases, and 8 bases separated the two germline ends. This CDR3 reads CASSKGGNQPQHF. As DNA, the CDR3 is TGTGCCAGCAGCAAGGGGGGCAATCAGCCCCAGCATTTT.

The chain uses TRBV4-1 and TRBJ2-1; maybe TRBD2 (5 bases). The CDR3 covers 15 residues. The germline gives CDR1 MGHRA, CDR2 YSYEKL. Trimming pared 8 bases from V and 0 bases from J, leaving 14 bases between. The CDR3 nucleotides read TGCGCCAGCGCGCTGTTGGGGAGCTCCTACAATGAGCAGTTCTTC. It encodes CASALLGSSYNEQFF.